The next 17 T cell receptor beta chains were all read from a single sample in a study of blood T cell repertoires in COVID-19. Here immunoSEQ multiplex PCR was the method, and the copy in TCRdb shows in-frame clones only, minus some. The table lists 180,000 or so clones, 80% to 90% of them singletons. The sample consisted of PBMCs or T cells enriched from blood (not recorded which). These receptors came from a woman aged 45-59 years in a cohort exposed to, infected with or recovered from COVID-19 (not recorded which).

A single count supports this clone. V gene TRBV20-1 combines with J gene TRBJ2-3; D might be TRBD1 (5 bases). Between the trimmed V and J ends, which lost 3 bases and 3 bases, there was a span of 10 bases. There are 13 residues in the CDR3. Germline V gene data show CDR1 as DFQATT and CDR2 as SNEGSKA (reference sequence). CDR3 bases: TGCAGTGCTAGTTTTCAGGGAACAGATACGCAGTATTTT. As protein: CSASFQGTDTQYF.

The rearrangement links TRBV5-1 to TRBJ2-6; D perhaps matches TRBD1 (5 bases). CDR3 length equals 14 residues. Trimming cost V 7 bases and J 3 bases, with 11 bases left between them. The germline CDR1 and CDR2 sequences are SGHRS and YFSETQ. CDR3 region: CASGGQGGANVLTF. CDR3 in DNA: TGCGCCAGCGGTGGCCAGGGTGGGGCCAACGTCCTGACTTTC. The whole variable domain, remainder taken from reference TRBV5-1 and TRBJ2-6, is KAGVTQTPRYLIKTRGQQVTLSCSPISGHRSVSWYQQTPGQGLQFLFEYFSETQRNKGNFPGRFSGRQFSNSRSEMNVSTLELGDSALYLCASGGQGGANVLTFGAGSRLTVL.

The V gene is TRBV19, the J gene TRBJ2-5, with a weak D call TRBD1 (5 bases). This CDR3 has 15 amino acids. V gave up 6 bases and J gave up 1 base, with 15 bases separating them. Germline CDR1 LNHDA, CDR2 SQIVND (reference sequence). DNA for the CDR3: TGTGCCAGTAGGAAGGGGATTGGTAGCCAAGAGACCCAGTACTTC. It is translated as CASRKGIGSQETQYF.

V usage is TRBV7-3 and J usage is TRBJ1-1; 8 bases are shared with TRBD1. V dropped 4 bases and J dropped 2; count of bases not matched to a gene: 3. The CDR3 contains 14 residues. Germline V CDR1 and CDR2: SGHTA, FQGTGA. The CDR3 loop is CASSWTGYNTEAFF. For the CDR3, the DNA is TGTGCCAGCAGCTGGACAGGGTACAACACTGAAGCTTTCTTT.

CDR3 coding DNA: TGCGCCAGCAGCCCGTCTGGAAACACCATATATTTT. This sequence encodes CASSPSGNTIYF. The V call is TRBV5-1, the J call TRBJ1-3; D uncertain. V dropped 4 bases and J dropped 1 base, with 3 bases sitting between them. Germline CDR1 and CDR2: SGHRS and YFSETQ. This CDR3 has 12 residues.

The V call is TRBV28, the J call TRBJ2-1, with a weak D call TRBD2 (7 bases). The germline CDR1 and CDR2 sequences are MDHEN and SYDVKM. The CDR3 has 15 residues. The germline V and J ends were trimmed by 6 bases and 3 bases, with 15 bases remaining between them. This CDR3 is CASRERGGGYNEQFF. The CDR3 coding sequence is TGTGCCAGCAGGGAGAGGGGGGGCGGCTACAATGAGCAGTTCTTC.

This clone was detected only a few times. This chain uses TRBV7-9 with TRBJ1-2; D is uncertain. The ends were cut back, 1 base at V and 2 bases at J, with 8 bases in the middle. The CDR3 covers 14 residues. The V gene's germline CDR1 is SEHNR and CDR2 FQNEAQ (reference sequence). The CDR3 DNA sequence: TGTGCCAGCAGCTTAGGCAGAACGAACTATGGCTACACCTTC. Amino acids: CASSLGRTNYGYTF.

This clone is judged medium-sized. In DNA form, the CDR3 reads TGTGCCAGCAGTTACTCGCCAGGGGCTGGTGGCTACACCTTC. Protein product: CASSYSPGAGGYTF. The chain joins TRBV6-2 or TRBV6-3 to TRBJ1-2; a possible D gene is TRBD1 (6 bases). V dropped 0 bases and J dropped 7 bases, with 12 bases sitting between them. CDR1 MNHEY and CDR2 SVGEGT come from the germline V gene. The CDR3 sequence is 14 residues long.

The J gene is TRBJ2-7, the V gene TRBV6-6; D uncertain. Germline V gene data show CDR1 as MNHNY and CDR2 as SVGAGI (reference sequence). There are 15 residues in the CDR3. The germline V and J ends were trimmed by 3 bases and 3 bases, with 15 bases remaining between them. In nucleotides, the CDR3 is TGTGCCAGCAGTTATGATGCTAGACGGAGCTACGAGCAGTACTTC. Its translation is CASSYDARRSYEQYF.

The CDR3 loop is CASSPRTKSLEQFF. The CDR3 DNA reads TGTGCCAGCAGTCCCAGGACTAAAAGTCTTGAGCAGTTCTTC. The chain joins TRBV28 to TRBJ2-1; possible D gene TRBD2, 6 bases. Germline assignment: CDR1 MDHEN and CDR2 SYDVKM. The CDR3 length is 14 residues. Trimming took off 5 bases at V and 9 bases at J, with 17 bases between the two ends.

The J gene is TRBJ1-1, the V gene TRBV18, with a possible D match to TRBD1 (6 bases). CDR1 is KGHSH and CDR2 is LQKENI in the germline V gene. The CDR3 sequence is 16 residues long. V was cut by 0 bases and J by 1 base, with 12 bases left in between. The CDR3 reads CASSPPGGGQNTEAFF. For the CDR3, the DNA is TGTGCCAGCTCACCACCGGGGGGGGGACAGAACACTGAAGCTTTCTTT.

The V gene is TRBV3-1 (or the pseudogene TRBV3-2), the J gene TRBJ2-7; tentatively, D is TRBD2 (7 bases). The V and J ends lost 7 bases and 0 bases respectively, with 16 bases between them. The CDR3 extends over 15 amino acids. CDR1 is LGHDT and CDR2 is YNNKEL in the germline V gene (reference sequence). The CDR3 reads CASNSRGGSSYEQYF. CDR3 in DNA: TGTGCCAGCAACAGTAGGGGGGGCAGCTCCTACGAGCAGTACTTC.

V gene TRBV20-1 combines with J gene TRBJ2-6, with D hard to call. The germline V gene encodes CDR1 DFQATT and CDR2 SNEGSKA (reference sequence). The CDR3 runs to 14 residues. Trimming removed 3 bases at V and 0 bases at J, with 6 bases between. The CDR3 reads CSASSVSGANVLTF. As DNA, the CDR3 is TGCAGTGCTAGTTCCGTCTCTGGGGCCAACGTCCTGACTTTC.

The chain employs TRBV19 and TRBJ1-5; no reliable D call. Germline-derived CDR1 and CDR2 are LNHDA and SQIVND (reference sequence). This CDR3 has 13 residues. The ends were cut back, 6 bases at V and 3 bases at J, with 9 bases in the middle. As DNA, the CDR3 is TGTGCCAGTAGGGGCAGAGTCAATCAGCCCCAGCATTTT. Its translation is CASRGRVNQPQHF.

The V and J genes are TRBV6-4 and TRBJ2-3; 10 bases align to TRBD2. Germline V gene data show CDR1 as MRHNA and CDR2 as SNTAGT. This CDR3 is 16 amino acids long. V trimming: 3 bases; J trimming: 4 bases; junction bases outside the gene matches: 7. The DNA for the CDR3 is TGTGCCAGCAGTGAGCGAGGACTAGCGGACTCAGATACGCAGTATTTT. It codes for CASSERGLADSDTQYF.

CDR3 DNA sequence: TGTGCCACCAATTACGACAAGGGAGCCTGGCCCCACTTT. Its protein is CATNYDKGAWPHF. This chain connects TRBV10-3 to TRBJ1-6; D not resolved. The CDR3 covers 13 residues. Germline CDR1 and CDR2: ENHRY and SYGVKD. V gave up 10 bases and J gave up 18 bases, with 25 bases separating them.

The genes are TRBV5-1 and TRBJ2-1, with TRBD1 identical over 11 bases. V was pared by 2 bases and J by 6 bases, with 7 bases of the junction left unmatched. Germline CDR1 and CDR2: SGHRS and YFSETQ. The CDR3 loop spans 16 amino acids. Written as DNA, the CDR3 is TGCGCCAGCAGCTTATGGCCCGGGACAGGGGGCAATGAGCAGTTCTTC. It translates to CASSLWPGTGGNEQFF.